These 24 T cell receptor beta chains share one sample of origin, sequenced in a study of blood T cell repertoires in COVID-19. Using immunoSEQ multiplex PCR, the repertoire was profiled, and TCRdb retains in-frame clones only, with some absent. The table lists roughly 200,000 clones, just over 85% of them singletons. Sequencing was done on a sample of peripheral blood. These receptors were collected from a man older than 75 with acute or convalescent COVID-19.

This clone was detected once. DNA for the CDR3: TGCGCCAGCAGACTAGCGGTGAACACCGGGGAGCTGTTTTTT. Translation gives CASRLAVNTGELFF. The J gene is TRBJ2-2, the V gene TRBV5-1, with 8 bases aligning to TRBD2. Germline assignment: CDR1 SGHRS and CDR2 YFSETQ. The CDR3 sequence is 14 residues long. Losses at the gene ends were 5 bases for V and 1 base for J; bases not matched to a gene: 1.

The rearrangement links TRBV11-2 to TRBJ1-1; TRBD1 might be the D (5 bases). V was shortened by 2 bases and J by 2 bases, with 12 bases between the two germline ends. Germline V lookup: CDR1 SGHAT, CDR2 FQNNGV. The CDR3 contains 15 residues. CDR3 region: CASSLIQGGNTEAFF. In nucleotides, the CDR3 is TGTGCCAGCAGCTTAATCCAGGGTGGTAACACTGAAGCTTTCTTT.

This chain uses TRBV20-1 with TRBJ1-5, with D tentatively TRBD1 (5 bases). Per the germline V gene, CDR1 is DFQATT and CDR2 is SNEGSKA (reference sequence). The CDR3 loop spans 15 amino acids. V lost 3 bases, J lost 4 bases, and 16 bases lay in between. The DNA of the CDR3 is TGCAGTGCTAGTAGATTCCAGGGAGGGAATCAGCCCCAGCATTTT. Translated, it gives CSASRFQGGNQPQHF.

The rearrangement joins TRBV6-6 to TRBJ2-1, with TRBD2 identical over 9 bases. With 2 bases clipped from V and 1 base from J, the junction kept 0 bases outside the gene matches. This CDR3 contains 15 residues. From germline, CDR1 is MNHNY and CDR2 SVGAGI (reference sequence). The CDR3 loop is CASSYLAGSYNEQFF. The DNA of the CDR3 is TGTGCCAGCAGTTACCTAGCGGGGTCCTACAATGAGCAGTTCTTC.

The CDR3 spells CASSPGQGFNEQFF. The CDR3 coding sequence is TGTGCCAGCAGCCCGGGACAGGGGTTCAATGAGCAGTTCTTC. The chain has TRBV7-3 and TRBJ2-1; TRBD1 agrees at 10 bases. The trim removed 5 bases at V and 6 bases at J, leaving 4 bases unmatched. This CDR3 is 14 amino acids long. Looked up from germline, CDR1 is SGHTA and CDR2 is FQGTGA.

V and J are TRBV5-6 and TRBJ2-7; perhaps TRBD2 as D (5 bases). Trimming took 4 bases from V and 7 from J, leaving 24 bases between them. The length of the CDR3 is 16 residues. The germline CDR1 and CDR2 sequences are SGHDT and YYEEEE. CDR3 amino acids: CASSQDPGVGPVEQYF. DNA of the CDR3: TGTGCCAGCAGCCAGGACCCCGGGGTTGGGCCGGTGGAGCAGTACTTC.

This chain uses TRBV7-3 with TRBJ2-1; tentatively, D is TRBD2 (6 bases). Per germline, CDR1 SGHTA and CDR2 FQGTGA. The CDR3 totals 13 residues. V gave up 5 bases and J gave up 9 bases, with 14 bases separating them. The CDR3 reads CASSLGLASEQFF. The DNA for the CDR3 is TGTGCCAGCAGCCTAGGGCTAGCGAGTGAGCAGTTCTTC.

V is TRBV6-5 and J is TRBJ2-3, with 9 nucleotides matching TRBD2. CDR3 size: 15 residues. In germline, CDR1 is MNHEY, CDR2 SVGAGI. The junction had 4 bases not matched to a gene; V was cut back by 6 bases and J by 0 bases. Here the CDR3 reads CASRLAGVSTDTQYF. The CDR3 bases are TGTGCCAGCAGATTAGCGGGAGTCAGCACAGATACGCAGTATTTT.

The chain links TRBV12-3 or TRBV12-4 to TRBJ1-3; 7 bases map to TRBD1. The CDR3 runs 13 residues. V was clipped by 6 bases and J by 4 bases; unmatched bases: 3. The CDR3 DNA follows: TGTGCCAGCAGAATGACAGGGGGAAACACCATATATTTT. The encoded protein is CASRMTGGNTIYF.

This clone was detected only once. The genes are TRBV5-7 and TRBJ2-7; 7 nucleotides match TRBD1. TRBV5-7 is identified as an open reading frame with a role that is uncertain. V gave up 4 bases and J gave up 4 bases; unmatched junction bases: 17. The length of the CDR3 is 17 residues. Here the CDR3 reads CASSAPKLRQGEYEQYF. The CDR3 nucleotides are TGTGCCAGCAGCGCCCCGAAGCTGCGGCAGGGGGAGTACGAGCAGTACTTC.

The CDR3 here is CASSLSSGDEQFF. The CDR3 nucleotides are TGTGCCAGCAGCTTAAGTAGCGGAGATGAGCAGTTCTTC. This chain links TRBV7-3 with TRBJ2-1, with a tentative D call TRBD2 (6 bases). Between the trimmed V and J ends, which lost 1 base and 8 bases, there was a span of 9 bases. The CDR3 is 13 residues long. Germline lookup yields CDR1 SGHTA and CDR2 FQGTGA.

The rearrangement uses TRBV19 and TRBJ1-2; D remains ambiguous. The CDR3 runs 12 residues. The ends were cut back, 5 bases at V and 2 bases at J, with 6 bases in the middle. The germline V gene encodes CDR1 LNHDA and CDR2 SQIVND (reference sequence). The CDR3 reads CASSANNYGYTF. The CDR3 nucleotides are TGTGCCAGTAGTGCTAACAACTATGGCTACACCTTC.

In regard to this clone: At one end the junction does not follow the germline gene, possibly because of a read error. The V and J genes are TRBV11-3 and TRBJ1-6, with 7 bases that match TRBD1. This CDR3 has 11 residues. Germline-derived CDR1 and CDR2 are SGHNT and YENEEA. CDR3 nucleotide sequence: TGTGCCAGCTCAGAAGGCGGACAGGTGCGCTTT. Amino acids: CASSEGGQVRF.

This rearrangement joins TRBV6-6 to TRBJ1-1; 8 positions agree with TRBD1. The CDR3 has 15 residues. Germline CDR1 is MNHNY and CDR2 is SVGAGI (reference sequence). V shed 6 bases and J 4 bases; nucleotides not matched to a gene: 10. CDR3 protein: CASRRAQGASTEAFF. The CDR3, as DNA: TGTGCCAGCAGGAGAGCCCAGGGGGCGAGCACTGAAGCTTTCTTT.

The J gene is TRBJ2-3, the V gene TRBV6-1, with 7 bases aligning to TRBD2. The V gene's germline CDR1 is MNHNS and CDR2 SASEGT. J gave up 4 bases and V 4 bases, and 11 bases lay outside the gene matches. There are 16 residues in the CDR3. CDR3 sequence (DNA): TGTGCCAGCAGTGCCGGCGGGGGAGGTGTCCCAGATACGCAGTATTTT. It codes for CASSAGGGGVPDTQYF.

This chain connects TRBV4-2 to TRBJ1-3; a weak D match, TRBD1 (5 bases). V was cut by 0 bases and J by 4 bases, with 13 bases left in between. The CDR3 sequence is 16 residues long. The V gene's germline CDR1 is LGHNA and CDR2 YNFKEQ. The CDR3 is CASSQDAGHGGNTIYF. In nucleotides, the CDR3 is TGTGCCAGCAGCCAAGATGCAGGGCATGGAGGAAACACCATATATTTT.

This chain links TRBV14 with TRBJ1-2; D is ambiguous. The CDR3 is 12 amino acids. V was pared by 1 base and J by 4 bases, with 4 bases between. CDR1 is SGHDN and CDR2 is FVKESK in the germline V gene. The CDR3 is CASSQASYGYTF. The CDR3 coding sequence is TGTGCCAGCAGCCAAGCCAGCTATGGCTACACCTTC.

This rearrangement joins TRBV6-2 or TRBV6-3 to TRBJ1-5, with D perhaps matching TRBD1 (6 bases). The CDR3 sequence is 14 residues long. Trimming took 2 bases from V and 3 from J, leaving 8 bases between them. Germline loops: CDR1 MNHEY, CDR2 SVGEGT. The CDR3 DNA sequence: TGTGCCAGCAGTTACAACAGGGACAATCAGCCCCAGCATTTT. Amino acid sequence: CASSYNRDNQPQHF.

This chain links TRBV5-8 with TRBJ2-1; D might be TRBD1 (5 bases). Germline V gives CDR1 SGHTS, CDR2 YDEGEE. The CDR3 length is 15 residues. The ends were cut back, 1 base at V and 0 bases at J, with 8 bases in the middle. DNA for the CDR3: TGTGCCAGCAGCTTGCAGGGCCGCTCCTACAATGAGCAGTTCTTC. Amino acid sequence: CASSLQGRSYNEQFF.

The chain joins TRBV7-2 to TRBJ2-1; TRBD2 matches 12 bases. CDR1 SGHTA and CDR2 FQGNSA come from the germline V gene. CDR3 size: 16 residues. Germline trimming cut 2 bases from V and 8 bases from J; bases unmatched to any gene: 7. CDR3 sequence reads: CASSLQGLAGLYEQFF. CDR3 sequence (DNA): TGTGCCAGCAGCTTACAGGGACTAGCGGGTTTGTATGAGCAGTTCTTC.

This sequence joins TRBV28 and TRBJ2-7; 8 bases are shared with TRBD2. Germline trimming cut 7 bases from V and 6 bases from J; bases unmatched to any gene: 20. Germline-derived CDR1 and CDR2 are MDHEN and SYDVKM. The CDR3 has 17 residues. The CDR3 spells CASIKNGAPSGRSEQYF. The CDR3 region has the DNA TGTGCCAGCATTAAAAACGGTGCCCCCAGCGGGAGATCCGAGCAGTACTTC. Together with reference TRBV28 and TRBJ2-7, the CDR3 gives the full variable domain: DVKVTQSSRYLVKRTGEKVFLECVQDMDHENMFWYRQDPGLGLRLIYFSYDVKMKEKGDIPEGYSVSREKKERFSLILESASTNQTSMYLCASIKNGAPSGRSEQYFGPGTRLTVT.

Of note for this clone: Without the conserved terminal phenylalanine or tryptophan, this CDR3 likely stems from a read error. It is unclear where the CDR3 begins or ends on the DNA, so no DNA is shown, and the CDR3 is as TCRdb lists it. The chain recombines TRBV11-3 with TRBJ1-2; no check of the table's D call, TRBD1, against the DNA was made. The CDR3 is 11 residues long, ends included. Germline-derived CDR1 and CDR2 are SGHNT and YENEEA. CDR3 sequence reads: CASSLDLRTVS.

Only one count was recorded for this clone. The chain uses TRBV9 and TRBJ2-3; 7 positions agree with TRBD2. The germline gives CDR1 SGDLS, CDR2 YYNGEE. This CDR3 is 15 amino acids long. With 3 bases clipped from V and 4 bases from J, the junction kept 8 bases outside the gene matches. Here the CDR3 reads CASSAWTSEADTQYF. The CDR3 nucleotides read TGTGCCAGCAGCGCCTGGACTAGTGAGGCAGATACGCAGTATTTT. The full variable domain, rest sourced from reference TRBV9 and TRBJ2-3, is DSGVTQTPKHLITATGQRVTLRCSPRSGDLSVYWYQQSLDQGLQFLIQYYNGEERAKGNILERFSAQQFPDLHSELNLSSLELGDSALYFCASSAWTSEADTQYFGPGTRLTVL.

J is TRBJ1-5 and V is TRBV28, with D perhaps matching TRBD1 (5 bases). Germline V gene lookup returns CDR1 MDHEN and CDR2 SYDVKM. The CDR3 covers 15 residues. With 1 base removed from V and 1 base from J, the gap between germline ends came to 8 bases. The CDR3 is CASSLSGSSNQPQHF. The DNA for the CDR3 is TGTGCCAGCAGTTTATCAGGGTCGAGCAATCAGCCCCAGCATTTT. Full variable domain (missing parts from reference TRBV28 and TRBJ1-5): DVKVTQSSRYLVKRTGEKVFLECVQDMDHENMFWYRQDPGLGLRLIYFSYDVKMKEKGDIPEGYSVSREKKERFSLILESASTNQTSMYLCASSLSGSSNQPQHFGDGTRLSIL.